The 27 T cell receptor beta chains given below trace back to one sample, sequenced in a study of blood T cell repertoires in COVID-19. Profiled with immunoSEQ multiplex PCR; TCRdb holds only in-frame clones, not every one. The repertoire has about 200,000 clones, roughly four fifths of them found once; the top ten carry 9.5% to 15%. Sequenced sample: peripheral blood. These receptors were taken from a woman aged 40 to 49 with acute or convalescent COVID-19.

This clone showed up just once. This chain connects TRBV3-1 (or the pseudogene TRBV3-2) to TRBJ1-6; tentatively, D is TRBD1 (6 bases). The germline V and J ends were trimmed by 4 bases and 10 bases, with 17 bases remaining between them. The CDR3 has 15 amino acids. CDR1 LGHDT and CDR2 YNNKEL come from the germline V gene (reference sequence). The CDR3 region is CASSPKYRDQSPLHF. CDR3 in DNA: TGTGCCAGCAGCCCCAAGTACAGGGATCAGTCACCCCTCCACTTT.

CDR3 DNA: TGCAGCGCTTCCCCGGGATCCTACAATGAGCAGTTCTTC. Protein sequence: CSASPGSYNEQFF. The chain carries TRBV29-1 and TRBJ2-1; tentatively, D is TRBD2 (5 bases). Germline CDR1 and CDR2: SQVTM and ANQGSEA. The CDR3 runs 13 residues. Trimming stripped 7 bases from V and 1 base from J, with 11 bases between.

Here the CDR3 DNA reads TGCAGTGCTCAGCACAGGGGCGAAGCTTTCTTT. It codes for CSAQHRGEAFF. The chain joins TRBV20-1 to TRBJ1-1; 7 bases map to TRBD1. With 5 bases clipped from V and 8 bases from J, the junction kept 5 bases outside the gene matches. Germline V lookup: CDR1 DFQATT, CDR2 SNEGSKA (reference sequence). CDR3 length: 11 amino acids.

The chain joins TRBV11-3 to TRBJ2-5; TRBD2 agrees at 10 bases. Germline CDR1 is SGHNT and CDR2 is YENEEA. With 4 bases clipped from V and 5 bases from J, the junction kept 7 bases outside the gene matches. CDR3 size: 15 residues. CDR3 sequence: CASSSTSGTGETQYF. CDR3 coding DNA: TGTGCCAGCAGCTCCACTAGCGGGACGGGGGAGACCCAGTACTTC.

The CDR3 spells CASSLGLAESTDTQYF. CDR3 DNA sequence: TGTGCCAGCAGTTTGGGACTAGCGGAAAGCACAGATACGCAGTATTTT. The chain uses TRBV6-2 or TRBV6-3 and TRBJ2-3; the match to TRBD2 covers 11 bases. V gave up 4 bases and J gave up 0 bases; unmatched junction bases: 3. In germline, CDR1 is MNHEY, CDR2 SVGEGT. The CDR3 spans 16 residues.

The CDR3 nucleotides read TGCAGCGTTGAAGATCCCGTAGTCGCCTACGAGCAGTACTTC. Protein sequence: CSVEDPVVAYEQYF. The J gene is TRBJ2-7, the V gene TRBV29-1; D gene unclear. V was pared by 0 bases and J by 2 bases, with 11 bases between. The length of the CDR3 is 14 residues. Germline V gives CDR1 SQVTM, CDR2 ANQGSEA.

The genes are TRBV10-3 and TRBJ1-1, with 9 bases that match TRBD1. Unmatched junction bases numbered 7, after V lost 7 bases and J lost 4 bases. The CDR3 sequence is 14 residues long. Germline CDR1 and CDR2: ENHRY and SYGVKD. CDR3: CAITLGTGTTEAFF. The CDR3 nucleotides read TGTGCCATCACCCTTGGGACAGGGACCACTGAAGCTTTCTTT.

The CDR3 reads CASSLDQISYNEQFF. CDR3 bases: TGTGCCAGCAGCTTAGATCAGATTTCCTACAATGAGCAGTTCTTC. This chain joins TRBV7-8 and TRBJ2-1; no clear D. V gave up 1 base and J gave up 1 base, with 8 bases separating them. Germline V gene lookup returns CDR1 SGHVS and CDR2 FQNEAQ. This CDR3 is 15 amino acids long.

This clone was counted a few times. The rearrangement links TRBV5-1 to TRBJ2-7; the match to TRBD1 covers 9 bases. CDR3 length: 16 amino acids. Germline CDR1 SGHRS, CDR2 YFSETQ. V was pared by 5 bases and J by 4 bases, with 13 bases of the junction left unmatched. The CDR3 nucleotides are TGCGCCAGCAGACCTCTTGGTCCGACAGGGGGTTACGAGCAGTACTTC. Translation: CASRPLGPTGGYEQYF.

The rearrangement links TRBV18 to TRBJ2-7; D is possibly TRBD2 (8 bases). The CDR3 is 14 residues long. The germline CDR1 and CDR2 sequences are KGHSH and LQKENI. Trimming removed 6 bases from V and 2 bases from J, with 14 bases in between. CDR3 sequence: CASSGGGTAYEQYF. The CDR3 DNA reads TGTGCCAGCTCCGGGGGGGGGACAGCCTACGAGCAGTACTTC.

The CDR3 is CASSGQGGTEKLFF. The CDR3 nucleotides read TGTGCCAGCAGTGGACAGGGGGGAACTGAAAAACTGTTTTTT. V is TRBV28 and J is TRBJ1-4; 10 positions match TRBD1. The length of the CDR3 is 14 residues. Germline V gene sequence: CDR1 MDHEN, CDR2 SYDVKM. V trimming: 5 bases; J trimming: 7 bases; junction bases outside the gene matches: 4.

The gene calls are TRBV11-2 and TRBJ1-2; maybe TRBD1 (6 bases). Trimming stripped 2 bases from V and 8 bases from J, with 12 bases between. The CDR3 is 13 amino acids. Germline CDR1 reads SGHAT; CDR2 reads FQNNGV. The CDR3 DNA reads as TGTGCCAGCAGCTTAAGGGAAGGGGGAGGCTACACCTTC. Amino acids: CASSLREGGGYTF.

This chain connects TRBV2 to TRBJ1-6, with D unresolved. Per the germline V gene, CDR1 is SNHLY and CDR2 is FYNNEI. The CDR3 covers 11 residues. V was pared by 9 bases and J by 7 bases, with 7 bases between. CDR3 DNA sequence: TGTGCCAGTGTCAGGAATTCACCCCTCCACTTT. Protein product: CASVRNSPLHF.

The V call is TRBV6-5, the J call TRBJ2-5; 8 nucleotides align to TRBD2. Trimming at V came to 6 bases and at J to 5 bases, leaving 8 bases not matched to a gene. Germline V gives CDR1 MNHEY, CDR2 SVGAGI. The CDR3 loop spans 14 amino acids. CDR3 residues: CASSRPGGVETQYF. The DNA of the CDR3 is TGTGCCAGCAGCCGCCCGGGGGGGGTTGAGACCCAGTACTTC.

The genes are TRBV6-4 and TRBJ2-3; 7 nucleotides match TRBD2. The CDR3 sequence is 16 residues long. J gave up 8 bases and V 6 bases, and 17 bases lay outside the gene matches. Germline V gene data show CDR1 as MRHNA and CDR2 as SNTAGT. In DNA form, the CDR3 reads TGTGCCAGCAGCCCCTTGAGCGGGGCCATCTGGAGTACGCAGTATTTT. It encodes CASSPLSGAIWSTQYF.

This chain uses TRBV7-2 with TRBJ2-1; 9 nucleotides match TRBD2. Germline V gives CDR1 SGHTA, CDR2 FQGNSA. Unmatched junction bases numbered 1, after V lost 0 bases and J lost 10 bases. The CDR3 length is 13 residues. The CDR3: CASSLALAGEQFF. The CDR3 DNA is TGTGCCAGCAGCTTAGCACTAGCGGGCGAGCAGTTCTTC.

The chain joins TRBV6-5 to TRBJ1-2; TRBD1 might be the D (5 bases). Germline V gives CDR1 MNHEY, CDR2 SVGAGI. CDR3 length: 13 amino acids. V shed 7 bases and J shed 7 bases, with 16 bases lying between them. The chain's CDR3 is CASKVTGGFGYTF. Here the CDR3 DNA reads TGTGCCAGCAAAGTCACGGGGGGGTTTGGCTACACCTTC.

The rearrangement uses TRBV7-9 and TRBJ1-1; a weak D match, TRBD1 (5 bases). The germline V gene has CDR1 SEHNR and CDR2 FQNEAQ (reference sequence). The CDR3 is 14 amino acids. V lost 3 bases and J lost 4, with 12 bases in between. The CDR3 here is CASSLSGKGTEAFF. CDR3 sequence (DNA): TGTGCCAGCAGCTTGTCAGGGAAGGGCACTGAAGCTTTCTTT.

The CDR3 DNA follows: TGTGCCAGCAGTGAAATCCCGGACTCCACCTACGAGCAGTACTTC. As protein: CASSEIPDSTYEQYF. J is TRBJ2-7 and V is TRBV2; TRBD2 is a possible D gene (5 bases). The CDR3 has 15 residues. The V end lost 2 bases, the J end lost 2 bases, and 13 bases lay between the germline ends. Germline CDR1 and CDR2: SNHLY and FYNNEI.

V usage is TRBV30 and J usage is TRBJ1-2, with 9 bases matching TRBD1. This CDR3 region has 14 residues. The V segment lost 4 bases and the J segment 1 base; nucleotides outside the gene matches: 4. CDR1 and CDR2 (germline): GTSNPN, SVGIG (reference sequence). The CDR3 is CAWKPDRGNYGYTF. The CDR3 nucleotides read TGTGCCTGGAAACCGGACAGGGGTAACTATGGCTACACCTTC.

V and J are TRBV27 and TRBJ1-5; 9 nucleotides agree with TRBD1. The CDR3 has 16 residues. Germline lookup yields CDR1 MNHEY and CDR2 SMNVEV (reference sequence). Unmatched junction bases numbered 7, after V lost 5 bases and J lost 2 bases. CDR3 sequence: CASSNDRGVGNQPQHF. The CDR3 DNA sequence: TGTGCCAGCAGTAACGACAGGGGGGTTGGCAATCAGCCCCAGCATTTT.

CDR3 sequence reads: CASRFPTGGAGYTF. Written as DNA, the CDR3 is TGTGCAAGTCGCTTCCCGACAGGGGGCGCTGGCTACACCTTC. The gene calls are TRBV12-2 and TRBJ1-2; TRBD1 reflects the table's D call only, with no check against the DNA. TRBV12-2 is reported as a pseudogene. The CDR3 is 14 amino acids.

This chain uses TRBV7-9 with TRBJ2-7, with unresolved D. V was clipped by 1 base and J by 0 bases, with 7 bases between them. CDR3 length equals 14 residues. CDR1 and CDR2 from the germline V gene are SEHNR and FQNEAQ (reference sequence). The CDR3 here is CASSLVGPSYEQYF. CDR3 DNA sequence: TGTGCCAGCAGCTTAGTCGGTCCCTCCTACGAGCAGTACTTC.

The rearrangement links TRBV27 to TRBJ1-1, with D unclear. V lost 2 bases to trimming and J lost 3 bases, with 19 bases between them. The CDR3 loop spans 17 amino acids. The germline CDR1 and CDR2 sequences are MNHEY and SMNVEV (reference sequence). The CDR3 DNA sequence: TGTGCCAGCAGTTTACGAGCAGGTAGGATTGGCGACACTGAAGCTTTCTTT. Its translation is CASSLRAGRIGDTEAFF.

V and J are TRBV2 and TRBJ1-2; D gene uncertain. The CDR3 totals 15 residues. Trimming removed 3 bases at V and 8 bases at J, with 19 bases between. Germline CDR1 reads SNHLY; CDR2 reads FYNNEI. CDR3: CASSEDLILSRGYTF. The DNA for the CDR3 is TGTGCCAGCAGTGAGGACTTAATACTTTCGAGGGGCTACACCTTC.

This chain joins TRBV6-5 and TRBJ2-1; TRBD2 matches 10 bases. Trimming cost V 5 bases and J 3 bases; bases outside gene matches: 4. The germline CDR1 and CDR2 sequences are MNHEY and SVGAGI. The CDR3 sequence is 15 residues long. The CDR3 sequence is CASSTGTSVYNEQFF. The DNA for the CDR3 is TGTGCCAGCAGTACGGGGACTAGCGTCTACAATGAGCAGTTCTTC.

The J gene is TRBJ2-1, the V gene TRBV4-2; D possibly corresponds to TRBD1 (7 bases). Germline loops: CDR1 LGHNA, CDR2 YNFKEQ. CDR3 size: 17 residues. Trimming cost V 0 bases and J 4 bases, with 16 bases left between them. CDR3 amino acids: CASSQDQGGSPYNEQFF. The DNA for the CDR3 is TGTGCCAGCAGCCAAGATCAGGGGGGAAGCCCATACAATGAGCAGTTCTTC.